The next 17 T cell receptor beta chains were all read from a single sample in a study of OX40 agonist ivuxolimab in advanced cancers. The protocol was immunoSEQ multiplex PCR, while the TCRdb copy is restricted to in-frame clones and leaves out a portion. Of under 70,000 clones in the sample, approximately 86% are singletons; the top ten hold about 1.1%. Material: CD4+ or CD8+ T cells sorted from blood, obtained in a trial of the OX40 agonist ivuxolimab. Receptor source: an adult with an advanced solid tumor such as melanoma, head and neck, liver or kidney cancer.

The chain carries TRBV19 and TRBJ2-2; 8 bases map to TRBD1. The CDR3 spans 16 residues. The V gene end was trimmed by 5 bases and the J gene end by 3 bases; junction bases not matched to a gene: 8. CDR1 and CDR2 (germline): LNHDA, SQIVND (reference sequence). The CDR3 DNA follows: TGTGCCAGTAGTGTGGACAGGGCGCGGGACACCGGGGAGCTGTTTTTT. Residues: CASSVDRARDTGELFF. The full variable domain, with the rest looked up from reference TRBV19 and TRBJ2-2, is DGGITQSPKYLFRKEGQNVTLSCEQNLNHDAMYWYRQDPGQGLRLIYYSQIVNDFQKGDIAEGYSVSREKKESFPLTVTSAQKNPTAFYLCASSVDRARDTGELFFGEGSRLTVL.

This clone was observed once. This sequence joins TRBV4-1 and TRBJ2-1; D is possibly TRBD1 (7 bases). Trimming took off 1 base at V and 11 bases at J, with 18 bases between the two ends. Germline V gene sequence: CDR1 MGHRA, CDR2 YSYEKL. CDR3 length: 15 amino acids. In DNA form, the CDR3 reads TGCGCCAGCAGCCAAGCCCCAGACAGGGAGGTAAAGCAGTTCTTC. Its protein is CASSQAPDREVKQFF.

The chain couples TRBV7-2 to TRBJ2-7; 11 nucleotides align to TRBD2. The CDR3 runs 17 residues. With 1 base clipped from V and 9 bases from J, the junction kept 14 bases outside the gene matches. Per germline, CDR1 SGHTA and CDR2 FQGNSA. The CDR3: CASSLVPPASGRILQYF. The CDR3 coding sequence is TGTGCCAGCAGCTTAGTTCCCCCCGCTAGCGGGAGGATTTTGCAGTACTTC.

This clone has only a few counts. V gene TRBV5-6 combines with J gene TRBJ1-3; unclear D gene. There are 16 residues in the CDR3. V was shortened by 4 bases and J by 0 bases, with 14 bases between the two germline ends. Looked up from germline, CDR1 is SGHDT and CDR2 is YYEEEE. CDR3 sequence: CASSKTGPASGNTIYF. DNA for the CDR3: TGTGCCAGCAGCAAAACCGGGCCCGCCTCTGGAAACACCATATATTTT.

The chain links TRBV15 to TRBJ1-2; TRBD1 might be the D (6 bases). The germline V gene encodes CDR1 LNHNV and CDR2 YYDKDF (reference sequence). The CDR3 is made up of 13 amino acids. The ends were cut back, 5 bases at V and 4 bases at J, with 11 bases in the middle. CDR3 in amino acids: CATSGGGGYGYTF. The CDR3, as DNA: TGTGCCACCAGCGGAGGGGGGGGCTATGGCTACACCTTC.

The V call is TRBV7-8, the J call TRBJ2-3; 8 bases align to TRBD2. Germline V lookup: CDR1 SGHVS, CDR2 FQNEAQ. This CDR3 has 18 residues. Trimming cost V 3 bases and J 2 bases; bases outside gene matches: 13. CDR3 loop: CASSFEREIWIHTDTQYF. The CDR3 nucleotides are TGTGCCAGCAGCTTTGAGCGGGAGATTTGGATCCACACAGATACGCAGTATTTT.

In DNA form, the CDR3 reads TGTGCCAGTAGTATTTCGAGGCGAGCGGGATGGCAGCCCCAGCATTTT. Its translation: CASSISRRAGWQPQHF. The chain joins TRBV19 to TRBJ1-5; no reliable D call. The CDR3 spans 16 residues. Deletions cut 3 bases from V and 7 bases from J, with 19 bases between. Germline V gives CDR1 LNHDA, CDR2 SQIVND (reference sequence).

The chain is built from TRBV5-1 and TRBJ2-5; D not resolved. The J call may be incorrect, as the DNA end agrees better with TRBJ2-7. In germline, CDR1 is SGHRS, CDR2 YFSETQ. CDR3 size: 15 residues. The CDR3 protein is CASSLDPVATYEQYF. The DNA of the CDR3 is TGCGCCAGCAGCTTGGATCCTGTAGCTACCTACGAGCAGTACTTC.

V usage is TRBV28 and J usage is TRBJ2-4; D unclear. CDR1 and CDR2 (germline): MDHEN, SYDVKM. This CDR3 is built from 17 residues. Trimming removed 2 bases from V and 0 bases from J, with 14 bases in between. The DNA for the CDR3 is TGTGCCAGCAGTTTAAGTTCCCGGCTTATAGCCAAAAACATTCAGTACTTC. This codes for CASSLSSRLIAKNIQYF.

The J gene is TRBJ2-7, the V gene TRBV7-8; D call uncertain. V was pared by 1 base and J by 5 bases, with 9 bases between. From germline, CDR1 is SGHVS and CDR2 FQNEAQ. The CDR3 totals 13 residues. This chain's CDR3 is CASSLGGRDEQYF. The DNA for the CDR3 is TGTGCCAGCAGCTTAGGAGGCAGAGACGAGCAGTACTTC.

This chain joins TRBV5-5 and TRBJ2-7; a possible D gene is TRBD2 (6 bases). This CDR3 has 10 residues. Germline V gene lookup returns CDR1 SGHKS and CDR2 YYEKEE (reference sequence). V was shortened by 10 bases and J by 4 bases, with 9 bases between the two germline ends. The CDR3 sequence is CARRGYEQYF. Written as DNA, the CDR3 is TGTGCCCGCCGGGGGTACGAGCAGTACTTC.

The chain links TRBV28 to TRBJ2-5, with D perhaps TRBD1 (6 bases). The CDR3 consists of 15 residues. Germline V gene lookup returns CDR1 MDHEN and CDR2 SYDVKM. Trimming stripped 6 bases from V and 5 bases from J, with 19 bases between. The CDR3 coding sequence is TGTGCCAGCAGCCTCTTACAGGGCGGTTGGGAGACCCAGTACTTC. Encoded protein: CASSLLQGGWETQYF.

This chain connects TRBV19 to TRBJ1-2; D gene unclear. Trimming cost V 6 bases and J 0 bases, with 14 bases left between them. The germline gives CDR1 LNHDA, CDR2 SQIVND (reference sequence). This CDR3 region has 15 residues. The CDR3 sequence: CASRWWAGPNYGYTF. The CDR3, as DNA: TGTGCCAGTAGGTGGTGGGCAGGACCTAACTATGGCTACACCTTC.

This chain links TRBV11-2 with TRBJ1-4; D is undetermined. Trimming took 0 bases from V and 0 from J, leaving 17 bases between them. CDR3 size: 19 residues. In germline, CDR1 is SGHAT, CDR2 FQNNGV. CDR3 amino acids: CASSLDPLSPLATNEKLFF. The CDR3 nucleotides read TGTGCCAGCAGCTTAGATCCGTTGAGCCCGCTAGCAACTAATGAAAAACTGTTTTTT.

The CDR3 DNA follows: TGTGCCAGCAGCCTGACCCCGACACGGGGGCAGCACTATGGCTACACCTTC. Translated, it gives CASSLTPTRGQHYGYTF. The V call is TRBV7-2, the J call TRBJ1-2; weak D call: TRBD1 (6 bases). The CDR3 contains 17 residues. Germline CDR1 SGHTA, CDR2 FQGNSA. V lost 5 bases, J lost 3 bases, and 22 bases lay in between.

This clone was detected once. This rearrangement joins TRBV6-1 to TRBJ2-7; D may be TRBD1 or TRBD2 (5 bases each). The V gene's germline CDR1 is MNHNS and CDR2 SASEGT. V was clipped by 9 bases and J by 3 bases, with 12 bases between them. The CDR3 totals 12 residues. This chain's CDR3 is CASSRDGYEQYF. CDR3 sequence (DNA): TGTGCCAGTTCTCGGGACGGCTACGAGCAGTACTTC.

V is TRBV6-5 and J is TRBJ2-7; 10 nucleotides line up with TRBD2. Germline V gene lookup returns CDR1 MNHEY and CDR2 SVGAGI. Losses at the gene ends were 2 bases for V and 4 bases for J; bases not matched to a gene: 5. This CDR3 comprises 15 residues. The CDR3 region has the DNA TGTGCCAGCAGTTACGGAGCGGGAGGGCCTTACGAGCAGTACTTC. Translating gives CASSYGAGGPYEQYF.